These 23 T cell receptor beta chains were all obtained from the same sample, sequenced in a study of technical replicates of blood from a few donors. The repertoire was sequenced with immunoSEQ multiplex PCR; TCRdb's copy has only in-frame clones and lacks some. The sample records about 59,000 clones, 93% being singletons. Sequencing input: PBMCs. The receptors were gathered from a human donor in good health. Some clones in this sample may be carry-over from other donors' samples.

This sequence joins TRBV11-2 and TRBJ1-2, with a weak D call TRBD1 (5 bases). V shed 0 bases and J shed 1 base, with 15 bases lying between them. Germline CDR1 is SGHAT and CDR2 is FQNNGV. The CDR3 is made up of 17 amino acids. CDR3 in DNA: TGTGCCAGCAGCTTAGAGGGGCGGAAAGGCCTTAACTATGGCTACACCTTC. This sequence encodes CASSLEGRKGLNYGYTF.

The V call is TRBV6-5, the J call TRBJ1-3; D not resolved. The CDR3 spans 13 residues. Germline values: CDR1 MNHEY, CDR2 SVGAGI. V was clipped by 6 bases and J by 0 bases, with 6 bases between them. CDR3 in amino acids: CASRRLSGNTIYF. In nucleotides, the CDR3 is TGTGCCAGCAGGCGACTCTCTGGAAACACCATATATTTT.

V is TRBV11-2 and J is TRBJ2-7; a possible D gene is TRBD2 (5 bases). This CDR3 region has 16 residues. Germline V gene sequence: CDR1 SGHAT, CDR2 FQNNGV. Trimming pared 1 base from V and 6 bases from J, leaving 19 bases between. The CDR3 DNA sequence: TGTGCCAGCAGCTTAGTGCTAGGCAGTCTAGCAGGCGAGCAGTACTTC. Translating gives CASSLVLGSLAGEQYF.

The rearrangement joins TRBV14 to TRBJ1-1, with TRBD1 as a possible D gene (5 bases). The V gene's germline CDR1 is SGHDN and CDR2 FVKESK. V lost 5 bases to trimming and J lost 0 bases, with 13 bases between them. This CDR3 contains 15 residues. CDR3 DNA: TGTGCCAGCAGCTCAAAAGGGGTCATGAACACTGAAGCTTTCTTT. Residues: CASSSKGVMNTEAFF. The whole variable domain, remainder taken from reference TRBV14 and TRBJ1-1, is EAGVTQFPSHSVIEKGQTVTLRCDPISGHDNLYWYRRVMGKEIKFLLHFVKESKQDESGMPNNRFLAERTGGTYSTLKVQPAELEDSGVYFCASSSKGVMNTEAFFGQGTRLTVV.

This clone has just a few counts. The chain uses TRBV5-1 and TRBJ1-4, with D tentatively TRBD1 (6 bases). CDR3 length: 14 residues. V was clipped by 2 bases and J by 4 bases, with 9 bases between them. The V gene's germline CDR1 is SGHRS and CDR2 YFSETQ. The DNA for the CDR3 is TGCGCCAGCAGCTTCGGACAGAGTAATGAAAAACTGTTTTTT. Protein product: CASSFGQSNEKLFF.

This chain joins TRBV7-2 and TRBJ1-2; 10 nucleotides line up with TRBD1. CDR1 and CDR2 (germline): SGHTA, FQGNSA. The CDR3 length is 16 residues. The trim removed 5 bases at V and 4 bases at J, leaving 10 bases unmatched. The CDR3 sequence: CASSPGTGAFAYGYTF. CDR3 DNA sequence: TGTGCCAGCAGCCCCGGGACAGGGGCCTTTGCCTATGGCTACACCTTC.

For the CDR3, the DNA is TGTGCCAGCAGCCTTAGCGGGAGGGCATACAATGAGCAGTTCTTC. Encoded protein: CASSLSGRAYNEQFF. This chain uses TRBV27 with TRBJ2-1, with 11 bases lining up with TRBD2. V lost 6 bases, J lost 4 bases, and 5 bases stayed unmatched. The CDR3 has 15 amino acids. From germline, CDR1 is MNHEY and CDR2 SMNVEV (reference sequence).

The chain employs TRBV6-5 and TRBJ2-5; 9 bases align to TRBD2. The length of the CDR3 is 16 residues. J was trimmed by 4 bases and V by 2 bases; bases with no gene match: 8. The germline CDR1 and CDR2 sequences are MNHEY and SVGAGI. The CDR3 region is CASSYLAGGGGETQYF. The DNA of the CDR3 is TGTGCCAGCAGTTACCTCGCGGGAGGGGGAGGAGAGACCCAGTACTTC.

J is TRBJ2-5 and V is TRBV15; 8 bases align to TRBD2. J was trimmed by 5 bases and V by 6 bases; bases with no gene match: 8. This CDR3 comprises 14 residues. Germline CDR1 LNHNV, CDR2 YYDKDF (reference sequence). The DNA of the CDR3 is TGTGCCACCAGTAAAGCGGGGGTTGTGGAGACCCAGTACTTC. Protein sequence: CATSKAGVVETQYF.

The chain joins TRBV28 to TRBJ1-4; D unresolved. Trimming left V 7 bases short and J 5 bases short, with 8 bases between. The CDR3 length is 12 residues. From germline, CDR1 is MDHEN and CDR2 SYDVKM. The CDR3 region has the DNA TGTGCCAGCAATTCAAAAAATGAAAAACTGTTTTTT. Encoded protein: CASNSKNEKLFF.

The V and J genes are TRBV18 and TRBJ2-7; D possibly corresponds to TRBD2 (6 bases). The CDR3 length is 14 residues. V was clipped by 1 base and J by 2 bases, with 9 bases between them. CDR1 and CDR2 from the germline V gene are KGHSH and LQKENI. The CDR3 region is CASSPLRTTYEQYF. The CDR3 nucleotides are TGTGCCAGCTCACCACTCAGGACTACCTACGAGCAGTACTTC.

The CDR3, as DNA: TGTGCCAGCAGCCTTACTAGCGGGGGGGCTTCAGATACGCAGTATTTT. This gives the protein CASSLTSGGASDTQYF. The chain uses TRBV4-2 and TRBJ2-3; 13 nucleotides match TRBD2. Trimming at V came to 4 bases and at J to 4 bases, leaving 5 bases not matched to a gene. CDR3 length: 16 residues. In germline, CDR1 is LGHNA, CDR2 YNFKEQ.

V is TRBV9 and J is TRBJ2-3; 10 nucleotides match TRBD2. V lost 2 bases, J lost 2 bases, and 8 bases stayed unmatched. CDR1 is SGDLS and CDR2 is YYNGEE in the germline V gene. This CDR3 has 17 amino acids. The CDR3 bases are TGTGCCAGCAGCGTCCTCTCTAGCGGGGGCTTCACAGATACGCAGTATTTT. This encodes CASSVLSSGGFTDTQYF. The complete variable domain, with remaining parts taken from reference TRBV9 and TRBJ2-3, reads DSGVTQTPKHLITATGQRVTLRCSPRSGDLSVYWYQQSLDQGLQFLIQYYNGEERAKGNILERFSAQQFPDLHSELNLSSLELGDSALYFCASSVLSSGGFTDTQYFGPGTRLTVL.

The J gene is TRBJ1-1, the V gene TRBV20-1; D ambiguous. CDR3 length: 11 amino acids. The V end lost 3 bases, the J end lost 6 bases, and 8 bases lay between the germline ends. In germline, CDR1 is DFQATT, CDR2 SNEGSKA (reference sequence). Here the CDR3 DNA reads TGCAGTGCTAGCCGACACCCTGAAGCTTTCTTT. This translates into CSASRHPEAFF.

The V gene is TRBV15, the J gene TRBJ2-7; D perhaps matches TRBD1 (6 bases). The ends were cut back, 5 bases at V and 5 bases at J, with 13 bases in the middle. Germline V lookup: CDR1 LNHNV, CDR2 YYDKDF (reference sequence). There are 13 residues in the CDR3. This CDR3 reads CATSSQGNDEQYF. As DNA, the CDR3 is TGTGCCACCAGCTCTCAGGGGAACGACGAGCAGTACTTC. Full variable domain (outside the CDR3, taken from reference TRBV15 and TRBJ2-7): DAMVIQNPRYQVTQFGKPVTLSCSQTLNHNVMYWYQQKSSQAPKLLFHYYDKDFNNEADTPDNFQSRRPNTSFCFLDIRSPGLGDTAMYLCATSSQGNDEQYFGPGTRLTVT.

The V and J genes are TRBV4-3 and TRBJ2-5; 7 bases fit TRBD2. From germline, CDR1 is LGHNA and CDR2 YSLEER. The length of the CDR3 is 16 residues. J lost 5 bases, V lost 1 base, and 10 bases had no gene match. This CDR3 reads CASSQVGGVGRETQYF. CDR3 nucleotide sequence: TGCGCCAGCAGCCAAGTGGGAGGGGTGGGTCGGGAGACCCAGTACTTC.

This clone is a singleton in its sample. CDR3 nucleotide sequence: TGTGCCAGCAGCCAAGATACACTAGGTCCCGAGCAGTACTTC. Translating it yields CASSQDTLGPEQYF. The chain has TRBV4-2 and TRBJ2-7; D is possibly TRBD2 (5 bases). This CDR3 contains 14 residues. Between the trimmed V and J ends, which lost 0 bases and 6 bases, there was a span of 12 bases. Germline assignment: CDR1 LGHNA and CDR2 YNFKEQ.

The chain carries TRBV15 and TRBJ2-2; 10 positions agree with TRBD2. This CDR3 region has 17 residues. Germline CDR1 is LNHNV and CDR2 is YYDKDF (reference sequence). J was trimmed by 1 base and V by 0 bases; bases with no gene match: 2. The DNA for the CDR3 is TGTGCCACCAGCAGAGACGGGACTAGCGAGAACACCGGGGAGCTGTTTTTT. Protein sequence: CATSRDGTSENTGELFF.

This chain joins TRBV11-3 and TRBJ2-2, with D uncertain. This CDR3 region has 14 residues. V gave up 5 bases and J gave up 3 bases, with 10 bases separating them. The germline CDR1 and CDR2 sequences are SGHNT and YENEEA. The CDR3, as DNA: TGTGCCAGCAGCCGATTCGGTGACACCGGGGAGCTGTTTTTT. Translated: CASSRFGDTGELFF.

The chain employs TRBV11-2 and TRBJ2-7, with 10 positions matching TRBD2. CDR1 is SGHAT, CDR2 FQNNGV, per germline. The CDR3 consists of 16 residues. The V gene end was trimmed by 5 bases and the J gene end by 3 bases; junction bases not matched to a gene: 10. The CDR3 coding sequence is TGTGCCAGCAGCCTACTCGTGGCTAGCGGGAGCTACGAGCAGTACTTC. This translates into CASSLLVASGSYEQYF.

The V call is TRBV30, the J call TRBJ2-7; 7 positions agree with TRBD1. CDR3 length equals 13 residues. Germline V gene sequence: CDR1 GTSNPN, CDR2 SVGIG (reference sequence). V was pared by 1 base and J by 1 base, with 1 base of the junction left unmatched. This CDR3 reads CAWSGQGSYEQYF. CDR3 nucleotide sequence: TGTGCCTGGAGTGGACAGGGTTCCTACGAGCAGTACTTC.

The genes are TRBV7-6 and TRBJ2-7, with TRBD2 matching 8 bases. J lost 0 bases, V lost 5 bases, and 6 bases had no gene match. This CDR3 region has 15 residues. CDR1 is SGHVS, CDR2 FNYEAQ, per germline. The CDR3 DNA follows: TGTGCCAGCAGCGTACGGGGGGGAAGCTCCTACGAGCAGTACTTC. Translation: CASSVRGGSSYEQYF.

The V call is TRBV6-1, the J call TRBJ1-5; D is uncertain. The germline V and J ends were trimmed by 6 bases and 2 bases, with 14 bases remaining between them. The CDR3 runs 15 residues. Per the germline V gene, CDR1 is MNHNS and CDR2 is SASEGT. The CDR3 sequence is CASSLDDRRNQPQHF. The CDR3 nucleotides read TGTGCCAGCAGCCTAGATGACCGGCGCAATCAGCCCCAGCATTTT.